This T cell receptor beta chain was identified during a study of T-cell reconstitution after alpha-beta-depleted transplantation in children. Study-wide findings and caveats: As was reported, about two months after transplant, alpha-beta T cells came from several hundred expanded graft clones. In some patients, recipient T cells and intrathymic progenitors surviving conditioning explained high day-60 diversity. The authors attributed T-cell counts and diversity one year after transplant mostly to newly produced T cells.

This clonotype was detected only a few times. The antigen is not known. The TCRbeta library was prepared with unique molecular identifiers. TCRdb used MiXCR to reprocess the PCR reads, holding one entry per CDR3 protein. This table holds around 450,000 distinct CDR3 sequences, around 15% found once. The germline V and J ends were trimmed by 0 bases and 5 bases, with 8 bases remaining between them. The CDR3 is made up of 13 amino acids. CDR1 and CDR2 (germline): PRHDT, FYEKMQ (reference sequence). The chain has TRBV13 and TRBJ2-7; D gene unclear. Here the sequenced sample was PBMCs, mostly from graft donor cells, taken 360 days after TCRalphabeta/CD19-depleted stem cell transplant. This sequence was found in a boy under three years old who had a stem cell transplant for Wiskott-Aldrich syndrome, so the T cells may come from the graft donor. Here the CDR3 reads CASSLGGIHEQYF. The CDR3 bases are TGTGCCAGCAGCTTAGGGGGGATACACGAGCAGTACTTC.